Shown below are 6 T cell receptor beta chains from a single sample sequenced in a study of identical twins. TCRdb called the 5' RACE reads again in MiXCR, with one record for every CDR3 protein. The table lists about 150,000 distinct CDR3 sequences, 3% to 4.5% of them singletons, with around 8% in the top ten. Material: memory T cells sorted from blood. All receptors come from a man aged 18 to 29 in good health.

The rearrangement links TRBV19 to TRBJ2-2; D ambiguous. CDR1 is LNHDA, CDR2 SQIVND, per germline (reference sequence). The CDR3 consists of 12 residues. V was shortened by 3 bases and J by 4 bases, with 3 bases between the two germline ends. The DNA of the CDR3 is TGTGCCAGTAGTATTAGCACCGGGGAGCTGTTTTTT. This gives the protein CASSISTGELFF. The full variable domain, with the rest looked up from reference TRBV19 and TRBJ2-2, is DGGITQSPKYLFRKEGQNVTLSCEQNLNHDAMYWYRQDPGQGLRLIYYSQIVNDFQKGDIAEGYSVSREKKESFPLTVTSAQKNPTAFYLCASSISTGELFFGEGSRLTVL.

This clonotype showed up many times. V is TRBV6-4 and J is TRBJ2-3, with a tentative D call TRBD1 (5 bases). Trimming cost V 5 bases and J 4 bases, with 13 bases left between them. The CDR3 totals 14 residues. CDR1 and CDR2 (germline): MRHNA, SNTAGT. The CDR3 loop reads CASSQGANSDTQYF. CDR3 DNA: TGTGCCAGCAGTCAAGGGGCCAACTCAGATACGCAGTATTTT.

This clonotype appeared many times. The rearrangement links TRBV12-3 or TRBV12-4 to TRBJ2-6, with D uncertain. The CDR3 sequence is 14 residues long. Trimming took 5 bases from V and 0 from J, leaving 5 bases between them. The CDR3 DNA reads TGTGCCAGCAGTCAGAGCTCTGGGGCCAACGTCCTGACTTTC. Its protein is CASSQSSGANVLTF.

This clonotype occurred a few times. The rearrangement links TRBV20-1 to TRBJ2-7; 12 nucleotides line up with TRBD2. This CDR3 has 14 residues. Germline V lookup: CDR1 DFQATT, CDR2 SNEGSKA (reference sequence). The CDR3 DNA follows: TGCAGAGGACTAGCGGGACCGCCCAACTACGAGCAGTACTTC. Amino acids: CRGLAGPPNYEQYF.

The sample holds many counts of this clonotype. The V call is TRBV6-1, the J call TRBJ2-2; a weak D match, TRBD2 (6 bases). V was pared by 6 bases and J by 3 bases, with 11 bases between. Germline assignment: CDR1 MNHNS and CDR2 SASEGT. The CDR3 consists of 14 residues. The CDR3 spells CASSRDFHTGELFF. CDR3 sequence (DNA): TGTGCCAGCAGCCGGGACTTCCACACCGGGGAGCTGTTTTTT.

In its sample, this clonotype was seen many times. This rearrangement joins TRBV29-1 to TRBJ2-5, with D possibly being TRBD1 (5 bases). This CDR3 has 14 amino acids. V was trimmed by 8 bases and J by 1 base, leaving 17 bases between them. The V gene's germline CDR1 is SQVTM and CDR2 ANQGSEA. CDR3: CSMHRRELQETQYF. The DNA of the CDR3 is TGCAGCATGCACCGCAGGGAACTCCAAGAGACCCAGTACTTC.